This T cell receptor (beta chain) was documented in a study of blood T cells in healthy people across ages. Broader study findings: Aged donors had fewer naive CD4+ cells and lower diversity than long-lived donors.

The germline CDR1 and CDR2 sequences are WNHNN and SYGVQD (reference sequence). The CDR3 totals 16 residues. V lost 0 bases, J lost 3 bases, and 14 bases lay in between. Alongside a J-beta primer mix, a sample-barcoded 5' primer served in a second PCR lasting roughly 7 to 12 cycles. Individual samples furnished no less than 3 million CDR3-containing paired-end reads apiece. TCRdb reprocessed the 5' RACE reads via MiXCR and lists one record per CDR3 protein. Of about 580,000 distinct CDR3 sequences listed, around half were seen once; the top ten hold around 23%. Regarding this clonotype: Its antigen remains unknown.

The source of this sequence is an elderly man in good health. Sequenced input: blood. The chain recombines TRBV10-1 with TRBJ1-1; a weak D match, TRBD1 (6 bases). This CDR3 reads CASSESRGGEDTEAFF. The CDR3 DNA sequence: TGCGCCAGCAGTGAGTCGAGAGGGGGTGAAGACACTGAAGCTTTCTTT.